This T cell receptor (beta chain) was retrieved from a study of PD-1 blockade in classical Hodgkin lymphoma. In germline, CDR1 is KGHSH, CDR2 LQKENI. The V and J ends lost 2 bases and 7 bases respectively, with 6 bases between them. The CDR3 loop spans 12 amino acids. The method was immunoSEQ multiplex PCR; TCRdb's version includes in-frame clones alone and lacks a portion of them. The data contain under 35,000 clones, under 75% of them singletons. Time point described: cycle 4 day 1 (C4D1), after 6 weeks of nivolumab. Autologous stem cell transplantation was followed by relapse in every patient, and brentuximab vedotin exposure varied.

The TCR comes from a human donor with classical Hodgkin lymphoma. The sequences come from peripheral blood mononuclear cells (PBMCs), collected before the fourth cycle of nivolumab. This chain connects TRBV18 to TRBJ1-3; D unresolved. This CDR3 reads CASSPTRNTIYF. CDR3 bases: TGTGCCAGCTCACCAACTCGGAACACCATATATTTT.